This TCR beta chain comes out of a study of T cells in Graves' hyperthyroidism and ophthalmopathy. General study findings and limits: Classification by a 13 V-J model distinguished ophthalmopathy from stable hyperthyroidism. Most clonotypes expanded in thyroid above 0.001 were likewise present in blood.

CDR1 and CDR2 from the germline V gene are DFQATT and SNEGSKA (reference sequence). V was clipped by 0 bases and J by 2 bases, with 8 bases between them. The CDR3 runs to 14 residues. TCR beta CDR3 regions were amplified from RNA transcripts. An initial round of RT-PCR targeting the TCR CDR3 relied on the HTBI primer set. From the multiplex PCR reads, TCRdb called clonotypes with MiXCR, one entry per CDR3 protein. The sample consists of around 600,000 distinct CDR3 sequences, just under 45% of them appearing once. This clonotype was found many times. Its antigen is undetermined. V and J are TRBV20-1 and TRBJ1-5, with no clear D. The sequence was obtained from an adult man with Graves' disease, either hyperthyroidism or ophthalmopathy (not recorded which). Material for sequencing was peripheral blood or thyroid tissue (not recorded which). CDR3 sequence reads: CSAREGYGNQPQHF. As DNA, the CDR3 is TGCAGTGCTAGAGAGGGGTACGGCAATCAGCCCCAGCATTTT.